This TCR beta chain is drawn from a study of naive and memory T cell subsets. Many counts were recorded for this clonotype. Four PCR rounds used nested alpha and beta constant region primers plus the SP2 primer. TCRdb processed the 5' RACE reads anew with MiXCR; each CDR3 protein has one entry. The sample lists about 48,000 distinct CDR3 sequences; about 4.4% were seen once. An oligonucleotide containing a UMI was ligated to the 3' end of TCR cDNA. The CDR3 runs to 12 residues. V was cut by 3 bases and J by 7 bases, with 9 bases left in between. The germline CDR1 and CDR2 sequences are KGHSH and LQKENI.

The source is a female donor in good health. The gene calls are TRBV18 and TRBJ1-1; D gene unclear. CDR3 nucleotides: TGTGCCAGCTCACCGGAGACTGATGAAGCTTTCTTT. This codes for CASSPETDEAFF. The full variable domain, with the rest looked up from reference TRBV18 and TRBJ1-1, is NAGVMQNPRHLVRRRGQEARLRCSPMKGHSHVYWYRQLPEEGLKFMVYLQKENIIDESGMPKERFSAEFPKEGPSILRIQQVVRGDSAAYFCASSPETDEAFFGQGTRLTVV.